The next 15 T cell receptor beta chains were all read from a single sample in a study of CD8 T cells in Susac syndrome. RNA, at roughly 0.45 to 1 ug, was reverse transcribed with random hexamers. MiXCR, applied by TCRdb to the immunoSEQ multiplex PCR reads, yields one record per CDR3 protein. The sample has tens of thousands of distinct CDR3 sequences, about 91% seen once. Specimen: CD8+ T cells from PBMCs. Receptor source: a human donor with multiple sclerosis.

The CDR3, as DNA: TGTGCCAGCAGCTTAGGGCCCTTAGCGGTCTCCTACGAGCAGTACTTC. It encodes CASSLGPLAVSYEQYF. The chain carries TRBV7-6 and TRBJ2-7, with D perhaps matching TRBD2 (6 bases). CDR3 length: 16 amino acids. V was shortened by 1 base and J by 0 bases, with 13 bases between the two germline ends. The germline V gene encodes CDR1 SGHVS and CDR2 FNYEAQ.

The CDR3 DNA reads TGTGCCAGCAGGACAGGGATGAACACTGAAGCTTTCTTT. Translation: CASRTGMNTEAFF. The chain uses TRBV6-6 and TRBJ1-1, with 7 bases fitting TRBD1. V dropped 6 bases and J dropped 0; count of bases not matched to a gene: 1. CDR1 and CDR2 (germline): MNHNY, SVGAGI (reference sequence). There are 13 residues in the CDR3.

This chain connects TRBV11-1 to TRBJ2-5; TRBD2 might be the D (5 bases). In germline, CDR1 is SGHAT, CDR2 FQDESV (reference sequence). This CDR3 comprises 14 residues. Trimming shortened V by 3 bases and J by 2 bases, and 10 bases separated the two germline ends. CDR3 amino acids: CASSLFSDQETQYF. In DNA form, the CDR3 reads TGTGCCAGCAGCTTGTTTAGCGATCAAGAGACCCAGTACTTC. Based on the CDR3 plus reference TRBV11-1 and TRBJ2-5, the full variable domain is EAEVAQSPRYKITEKSQAVAFWCDPISGHATLYWYRQILGQGPELLVQFQDESVVDDSQLPKDRFSAERLKGVDSTLKIQPAELGDSAMYLCASSLFSDQETQYFGPGTRLLVL.

This CDR3 reads CASSSGTGRYNEQFF. The CDR3 coding sequence is TGTGCCAGCAGCTCCGGGACAGGGAGGTACAATGAGCAGTTCTTC. This chain uses TRBV11-2 with TRBJ2-1, with 9 bases identical to TRBD1. Germline loops: CDR1 SGHAT, CDR2 FQNNGV. This CDR3 comprises 15 residues. The V and J ends lost 4 bases and 4 bases, in that order; junction bases with no gene match: 5.

CDR3 sequence: CASSPLRGTGVYTIYF. In DNA form, the CDR3 reads TGTGCCAGCAGCCCGCTGAGAGGGACAGGGGTGTACACCATATATTTT. The gene calls are TRBV28 and TRBJ1-3; 10 bases are a match to TRBD1. From germline, CDR1 is MDHEN and CDR2 SYDVKM. This CDR3 is built from 16 residues. V shed 6 bases and J 8 bases; nucleotides not matched to a gene: 13. The whole variable domain, filled in from reference TRBV28 and TRBJ1-3, reads DVKVTQSSRYLVKRTGEKVFLECVQDMDHENMFWYRQDPGLGLRLIYFSYDVKMKEKGDIPEGYSVSREKKERFSLILESASTNQTSMYLCASSPLRGTGVYTIYFGEGSWLTVV.

CDR3 region: CAWSRMDAQEPQHF. CDR3 nucleotide sequence: TGTGCCTGGAGTCGGATGGACGCCCAGGAGCCCCAGCATTTT. The J gene is TRBJ1-5, the V gene TRBV30; D remains ambiguous. This CDR3 is built from 14 residues. Germline loops: CDR1 GTSNPN, CDR2 SVGIG (reference sequence). The V end was cut by 2 bases, the J end by 8 bases, with 16 bases between.

CDR3 DNA: TGCAGTGCTAGAGATGTGGACAGGGTCTACGAGCAGTACTTC. It encodes CSARDVDRVYEQYF. V and J are TRBV20-1 and TRBJ2-7, with 8 bases identical to TRBD1. Trimming took 0 bases from V and 3 from J; bases not matched to a gene: 4. Germline loops: CDR1 DFQATT, CDR2 SNEGSKA (reference sequence). This CDR3 has 14 residues.

The chain carries TRBV25-1 and TRBJ2-7, with a weak D call TRBD2 (5 bases). V lost 4 bases, J lost 0 bases, and 10 bases lay in between. This CDR3 region has 14 residues. Germline-derived CDR1 and CDR2 are MGHDK and SYGVNS. CDR3 residues: CASSARGSSYEQYF. CDR3 nucleotides: TGTGCCAGCAGTGCCCGTGGGAGCTCCTACGAGCAGTACTTC.

The chain joins TRBV28 to TRBJ1-1; D possibly corresponds to TRBD1 (5 bases). The V and J ends lost 5 bases and 3 bases respectively, with 16 bases between them. In germline, CDR1 is MDHEN, CDR2 SYDVKM. The CDR3 has 15 residues. The CDR3 is CASSATGTYHTEAFF. CDR3 nucleotide sequence: TGTGCCAGCAGTGCGACCGGGACCTACCACACTGAAGCTTTCTTT.

The J gene is TRBJ2-7, the V gene TRBV25-1; D call uncertain. V lost 3 bases, J lost 0 bases, and 9 bases lay in between. Germline values: CDR1 MGHDK, CDR2 SYGVNS. CDR3 length: 14 residues. CDR3 loop: CASSDGDYSYEQYF. The CDR3 DNA is TGTGCCAGCAGTGATGGGGATTACTCCTACGAGCAGTACTTC.

The rearrangement joins TRBV4-1 to TRBJ2-7; tentatively, D is TRBD1 or TRBD2 (5 bases each). Germline V gene sequence: CDR1 MGHRA, CDR2 YSYEKL. This CDR3 is 16 amino acids long. With 2 bases removed from V and 6 bases from J, the gap between germline ends came to 20 bases. This CDR3 is CASSQSTGHRGVEQYF. The CDR3 nucleotides are TGCGCCAGCAGCCAATCCACGGGGCATCGAGGGGTCGAGCAGTACTTC.

J is TRBJ2-2 and V is TRBV3-1; TRBD1 might be the D (5 bases). Germline V lookup: CDR1 LGHDT, CDR2 YNNKEL (reference sequence). CDR3 length: 16 amino acids. V lost 4 bases and J lost 5, with 17 bases in between. CDR3 loop: CASSRETETETGELFF. Here the CDR3 DNA reads TGTGCCAGCAGCCGCGAGACAGAGACCGAAACCGGGGAGCTGTTTTTT.

V and J are TRBV2 and TRBJ2-7, with 12 nucleotides matching TRBD1. V trimming: 7 bases; J trimming: 6 bases; junction bases outside the gene matches: 7. There are 14 residues in the CDR3. Germline CDR1 and CDR2: SNHLY and FYNNEI. The CDR3 loop is CASIAGQGAPEQYF. The DNA of the CDR3 is TGTGCCAGCATCGCGGGACAGGGGGCCCCCGAGCAGTACTTC.

Note on this clonotype: A much larger clonotype is one base distant, so this may be a read error. J is TRBJ2-1 and V is TRBV11-2; D gene uncertain. The CDR3 length is 11 residues. Germline-derived CDR1 and CDR2 are SGHAT and FQNNGV. Deletions cut 1 base from V and 6 bases from J, with 1 base between. CDR3 amino acids: CASSLVNEQFF. Here the CDR3 DNA reads TGTGCCAGCAGCTTAGTCAATGAGCAGTTCTTC.

The chain uses TRBV11-2 and TRBJ2-1; no definite D call. The V gene lost 0 bases and the J gene lost 0 bases, with 9 bases spanning the gap. Germline-derived CDR1 and CDR2 are SGHAT and FQNNGV. This CDR3 has 16 residues. The CDR3 sequence is CASSLDPESSYNEQFF. CDR3 DNA: TGTGCCAGCAGCTTAGATCCGGAGAGCTCCTACAATGAGCAGTTCTTC.